Below are 24 T cell receptor beta chains sequenced from a single sample in a study of T cell responses to AZD1222 COVID-19 vaccine (dated by TCRdb to the early 2020s). The receptor library was made with the immunoSEQ multiplex PCR assay. The table comes from immuneACCESS by way of TCRdb, which keeps in-frame sequences with V and J called. Part of the clones is missing from these tables; in studies checked, under half for an unresolved V gene and the rest for unknown reasons. The sample yields roughly 130,000 clones; 80% to 90% were counted once. Approximately 8% of the sample rests with the top ten. The sample's time point, from its label and the paper: baseline before first vaccination. Here the sequenced sample was peripheral blood, taken on day 0 of AZD1222 vaccination. These receptor sequences come from an adult in good health.

This clone was detected once. The genes are TRBV28 and TRBJ2-7; 9 bases line up with TRBD1. The CDR3 sequence is 11 residues long. The germline CDR1 and CDR2 sequences are MDHEN and SYDVKM. The V gene end was trimmed by 8 bases and the J gene end by 6 bases; junction bases not matched to a gene: 2. The CDR3 bases are TGTGCCAGCTCGGACAGGGGCGAGCAGTACTTC. Protein product: CASSDRGEQYF.

The chain links TRBV11-2 to TRBJ1-4, with D tentatively TRBD1 (5 bases). Per germline, CDR1 SGHAT and CDR2 FQNNGV. V lost 5 bases and J 4 bases, leaving 23 bases between the germline ends. The CDR3 is 18 residues long. The CDR3 coding sequence is TGTGCCAGCAGCCCCCGATTCCCGGCAGGGTGGGATAATGAAAAACTGTTTTTT. This gives the protein CASSPRFPAGWDNEKLFF.

The V call is TRBV7-2, the J call TRBJ2-1; 7 bases align to TRBD1. Germline loops: CDR1 SGHTA, CDR2 FQGNSA. The trim removed 4 bases at V and 6 bases at J, leaving 3 bases unmatched. CDR3 length equals 13 residues. In DNA, the CDR3 is TGTGCCAGCAGCTACTACAGGGGCAATGAGCAGTTCTTC. This gives the protein CASSYYRGNEQFF.

The genes are TRBV23-1 and TRBJ2-5; TRBD1 might be the D (5 bases). TRBV23-1 is classed as an ORF, of uncertain function. V was trimmed by 2 bases and J by 1 base, leaving 20 bases between them. The CDR3 has 18 amino acids. CDR3 sequence: CASSQTQTPGYGQETQYF. CDR3 DNA sequence: TGCGCCAGCAGTCAAACCCAGACCCCAGGGTATGGCCAAGAGACCCAGTACTTC.

The chain combines TRBV28 with TRBJ1-2; D unresolved. The germline V and J ends were trimmed by 3 bases and 4 bases, with 6 bases remaining between them. CDR1 and CDR2 (germline): MDHEN, SYDVKM. The CDR3 covers 12 residues. The CDR3 DNA follows: TGTGCCAGCAGTTTGGTCAGCTATGGCTACACCTTC. It translates to CASSLVSYGYTF.

The chain combines TRBV3-1 (or the pseudogene TRBV3-2) with TRBJ2-3; D tentatively fits TRBD1 or TRBD2 (5 bases each). Germline V gene data show CDR1 as LGHDT and CDR2 as YNNKEL (reference sequence). V was shortened by 4 bases and J by 3 bases, with 5 bases between the two germline ends. The CDR3 totals 12 residues. This CDR3 is CASSRGTDTQYF. In DNA form, the CDR3 reads TGTGCCAGCAGCCGGGGGACAGATACGCAGTATTTT.

The chain recombines TRBV9 with TRBJ2-7, with D unclear. CDR3 length equals 14 residues. CDR1 is SGDLS, CDR2 YYNGEE, per germline. With 0 bases removed from V and 2 bases from J, the gap between germline ends came to 9 bases. The CDR3 loop is CASSVDARPYEQYF. In DNA form, the CDR3 reads TGTGCCAGCAGCGTAGATGCCAGACCCTACGAGCAGTACTTC. Full variable domain (outside the CDR3, taken from reference TRBV9 and TRBJ2-7): DSGVTQTPKHLITATGQRVTLRCSPRSGDLSVYWYQQSLDQGLQFLIQYYNGEERAKGNILERFSAQQFPDLHSELNLSSLELGDSALYFCASSVDARPYEQYFGPGTRLTVT.

The rearrangement links TRBV6-5 to TRBJ1-1, with unresolved D. Trimming removed 7 bases at V and 2 bases at J, with 14 bases between. Germline V lookup: CDR1 MNHEY, CDR2 SVGAGI. CDR3 size: 14 residues. CDR3 DNA sequence: TGTGCCAGCACAGCCGAACGGGTCAACACTGAAGCTTTCTTT. This encodes CASTAERVNTEAFF.

This clone turned up a few times. The chain recombines TRBV19 with TRBJ2-1; the D gene is possibly TRBD1 (6 bases). Germline CDR1 LNHDA, CDR2 SQIVND (reference sequence). The CDR3 is made up of 17 amino acids. Trimming took off 4 bases at V and 5 bases at J, with 21 bases between the two ends. CDR3 in amino acids: CASSNTPRGSADNEQFF. The CDR3 DNA reads as TGTGCCAGTAGTAACACCCCCAGGGGTAGCGCGGACAATGAGCAGTTCTTC.

The V gene is TRBV5-1, the J gene TRBJ1-1; D unclear. The germline V gene has CDR1 SGHRS and CDR2 YFSETQ. V was trimmed by 3 bases and J by 2 bases, leaving 11 bases between them. The CDR3 is 14 residues long. CDR3 DNA sequence: TGCGCCAGCAGCTCTGATTTTATTAACACTGAAGCTTTCTTT. This codes for CASSSDFINTEAFF.

The chain is built from TRBV7-2 and TRBJ2-7; D is undetermined. The CDR3 length is 15 residues. Trimming shortened V by 3 bases and J by 3 bases, and 15 bases separated the two germline ends. Per the germline V gene, CDR1 is SGHTA and CDR2 is FQGNSA. The CDR3 nucleotides are TGTGCCAGCAGCTTCGTGCAGCAGAAGTTCTACGAGCAGTACTTC. Its translation is CASSFVQQKFYEQYF.

The chain joins TRBV23-1 to TRBJ2-1; 8 positions agree with TRBD1. TRBV23-1 is an ORF, with its function uncertain. Unmatched junction bases numbered 8, after V lost 2 bases and J lost 5 bases. The CDR3 totals 16 residues. The CDR3 DNA follows: TGCGCCAGCAGTCAACGGGACAGGTCCTATGACAATGAGCAGTTCTTC. Its protein product is CASSQRDRSYDNEQFF.

The sample holds one count of this clone. The chain combines TRBV9 with TRBJ2-5; D not certain. Germline CDR1 reads SGDLS; CDR2 reads YYNGEE. This CDR3 comprises 14 residues. V gave up 0 bases and J gave up 3 bases, with 9 bases separating them. The CDR3 DNA follows: TGTGCCAGCAGCGTAGGTTATAAGGAAGAGACCCAGTACTTC. It is translated as CASSVGYKEETQYF.

The chain uses TRBV7-9 and TRBJ2-5; D tentatively reads TRBD1 or TRBD2 (6 bases each). Trimming pared 0 bases from V and 3 bases from J, leaving 11 bases between. Germline assignment: CDR1 SEHNR and CDR2 FQNEAQ (reference sequence). The CDR3 spans 15 residues. For the CDR3, the DNA is TGTGCCAGCAGCTTAGCTTTAGGGGGGAAAGAGACCCAGTACTTC. It specifies CASSLALGGKETQYF.

Here the CDR3 DNA reads TGTGCCAGCTCACCACCGAACAGGGAGGACGAAAAACTGTTTTTT. Translated, it gives CASSPPNREDEKLFF. The V and J genes are TRBV18 and TRBJ1-4, with TRBD1 as a possible D gene (6 bases). CDR3 size: 15 residues. CDR1 and CDR2 (germline): KGHSH, LQKENI. V lost 0 bases to trimming and J lost 8 bases, with 13 bases between them.

The chain is built from TRBV6-5 and TRBJ1-4, with D hard to call. Per germline, CDR1 MNHEY and CDR2 SVGAGI. The CDR3 has 16 amino acids. Trimming pared 0 bases from V and 0 bases from J, leaving 8 bases between. Here the CDR3 DNA reads TGTGCCAGCAGTTACTCTAATAGGGCAACTAATGAAAAACTGTTTTTT. It codes for CASSYSNRATNEKLFF.

This chain connects TRBV4-1 to TRBJ2-7; the match to TRBD1 covers 7 bases. This CDR3 region has 19 residues. Germline V CDR1 and CDR2: MGHRA, YSYEKL. The V and J ends lost 0 bases and 5 bases, in that order; junction bases with no gene match: 19. Here the CDR3 reads CASSQDSGRVGGKGDEQYF. In DNA, the CDR3 is TGCGCCAGCAGCCAAGACTCAGGTAGAGTAGGGGGCAAAGGGGACGAGCAGTACTTC.

The chain recombines TRBV11-2 with TRBJ2-2; D is ambiguous. V was clipped by 3 bases and J by 1 base, with 6 bases between them. Germline loops: CDR1 SGHAT, CDR2 FQNNGV. This CDR3 has 14 amino acids. CDR3 protein: CASSFLMNTGELFF. The DNA of the CDR3 is TGTGCCAGCAGCTTCCTTATGAACACCGGGGAGCTGTTTTTT.

The V call is TRBV10-1, the J call TRBJ2-7; 13 bases are shared with TRBD2. Unmatched junction bases numbered 3, after V lost 2 bases and J lost 5 bases. The CDR3 extends over 15 amino acids. The germline CDR1 and CDR2 sequences are WNHNN and SYGVQD (reference sequence). The CDR3: CASSEGLAGEDEQYF. In DNA, the CDR3 is TGCGCCAGCAGTGAGGGACTAGCGGGAGAGGACGAGCAGTACTTC.

The rearrangement joins TRBV30 to TRBJ2-5; D perhaps matches TRBD2 (5 bases). V shed 2 bases and J shed 2 bases, with 6 bases lying between them. CDR3 length equals 12 residues. In germline, CDR1 is GTSNPN, CDR2 SVGIG (reference sequence). The CDR3 DNA reads as TGTGCCTGGAGTCAGCGGCAAGAGACCCAGTACTTC. Protein product: CAWSQRQETQYF.

V and J are TRBV7-9 and TRBJ1-4; 9 nucleotides match TRBD1. The V and J ends lost 5 bases and 6 bases, in that order; junction bases with no gene match: 7. Germline-derived CDR1 and CDR2 are SEHNR and FQNEAQ (reference sequence). The CDR3 contains 15 residues. CDR3 region: CASSPPGQGYEKLFF. The CDR3 region has the DNA TGTGCCAGCAGCCCACCGGGACAGGGTTATGAAAAACTGTTTTTT.

V gene TRBV30 combines with J gene TRBJ2-3; D is perhaps TRBD1 or TRBD2 (5 bases each). Germline-derived CDR1 and CDR2 are GTSNPN and SVGIG (reference sequence). V gave up 3 bases and J gave up 1 base, with 14 bases separating them. This CDR3 has 15 amino acids. This chain's CDR3 is CAWRAGSGGTDTQYF. CDR3 DNA: TGTGCCTGGAGGGCAGGGAGCGGTGGCACAGATACGCAGTATTTT.

The chain is built from TRBV7-2 and TRBJ1-6; D unresolved. V was clipped by 8 bases and J by 10 bases, with 6 bases between them. CDR3 length equals 10 residues. Germline V gene sequence: CDR1 SGHTA, CDR2 FQGNSA. CDR3 DNA: TGTGCCAGCTGGACCTCACCCCTCCACTTT. The encoded protein is CASWTSPLHF.

This clone was found a few times. The gene calls are TRBV7-3 and TRBJ1-1; 8 nucleotides match TRBD1. Unmatched junction bases numbered 7, after V lost 5 bases and J lost 5 bases. Germline V gene data show CDR1 as SGHTA and CDR2 as FQGTGA. The CDR3 is 14 amino acids. The CDR3 DNA reads TGTGCCAGCAGCCCGAGTACAGGGGGAACTGAAGCTTTCTTT. This translates into CASSPSTGGTEAFF.